One sample yielded the 8 T cell receptor beta chains listed below, sequenced in a study of PD-1 blockade in classical Hodgkin lymphoma. Sequenced by immunoSEQ multiplex PCR; TCRdb stores in-frame clones only, minus some. The sample yields over 80,000 clones, 80% to 95% seen once. Every patient relapsed after autologous stem cell transplantation, and brentuximab vedotin exposure varied. Sequenced material: peripheral blood mononuclear cells (PBMCs), taken at baseline. The receptor set was obtained from a human donor with classical Hodgkin lymphoma.

V and J are TRBV2 and TRBJ2-3; D possibly corresponds to TRBD1 (5 bases). In germline, CDR1 is SNHLY, CDR2 FYNNEI. The CDR3 extends over 12 amino acids. V lost 9 bases and J lost 1, with 8 bases in between. This CDR3 is CARTAGTDTQYF. CDR3 in DNA: TGTGCCAGGACAGCAGGCACAGATACGCAGTATTTT.

This clone occurred once. The chain's CDR3 is CASSFGAGVGVDTQYF. The CDR3 region has the DNA TGTGCCAGCAGTTTTGGCGCGGGCGTCGGGGTAGATACGCAGTATTTT. The chain couples TRBV11-3 to TRBJ2-3; TRBD2 is a possible D gene (5 bases). The CDR3 extends over 16 amino acids. Germline loops: CDR1 SGHNT, CDR2 YENEEA. V lost 6 bases to trimming and J lost 5 bases, with 21 bases between them.

The chain combines TRBV7-2 with TRBJ2-1; D remains unclear. CDR1 is SGHTA, CDR2 FQGNSA, per germline. V shed 5 bases and J shed 12 bases, with 17 bases lying between them. This CDR3 comprises 13 residues. Here the CDR3 DNA reads TGTGCCAGCAGCACCAGGTCGAGGATTTCGCAGTTCTTC. This sequence encodes CASSTRSRISQFF.

The gene calls are TRBV29-1 and TRBJ2-5, with 8 bases fitting TRBD2. The V and J ends lost 6 bases and 11 bases, in that order; junction bases with no gene match: 14. Per germline, CDR1 SQVTM and CDR2 ANQGSEA. CDR3 size: 13 residues. The CDR3 coding sequence is TGCAGCGTCGCGAAAAGCGGGAGCGGGGAGCAGTACTTC. Amino acids: CSVAKSGSGEQYF.

The chain links TRBV19 to TRBJ2-7, with 11 bases fitting TRBD1. The CDR3 covers 15 residues. CDR1 and CDR2 (germline): LNHDA, SQIVND (reference sequence). J lost 1 base, V lost 6 bases, and 5 bases had no gene match. The DNA of the CDR3 is TGTGCCAGTAGACCGGGACAGGGGGTTTCCTACGAGCAGTACTTC. This gives the protein CASRPGQGVSYEQYF.

The J gene is TRBJ2-1, the V gene TRBV7-2; D remains ambiguous. The CDR3 loop spans 13 amino acids. From germline, CDR1 is SGHTA and CDR2 FQGNSA. V lost 0 bases to trimming and J lost 10 bases, with 10 bases between them. The CDR3 DNA follows: TGTGCCAGCAGCTTAGCGGGCCAAAGGGAGCAGTTCTTC. This gives the protein CASSLAGQREQFF.

The chain combines TRBV6-6 with TRBJ2-2; D uncertain. This CDR3 is built from 14 residues. Trimming pared 8 bases from V and 1 base from J, leaving 11 bases between. Germline CDR1 is MNHNY and CDR2 is SVGAGI (reference sequence). The DNA for the CDR3 is TGTGCCAGCCTGTCACCGTGGAACACCGGGGAGCTGTTTTTT. This gives the protein CASLSPWNTGELFF.

This rearrangement joins TRBV15 to TRBJ1-3, with D perhaps matching TRBD1 (5 bases). V shed 4 bases and J shed 7 bases, with 17 bases lying between them. The germline gives CDR1 LNHNV, CDR2 YYDKDF (reference sequence). The CDR3 is made up of 15 amino acids. The CDR3 DNA follows: TGTGCCACCAGCATAAGGGGTTTGTCGAGTAACACCATATATTTT. This gives the protein CATSIRGLSSNTIYF.